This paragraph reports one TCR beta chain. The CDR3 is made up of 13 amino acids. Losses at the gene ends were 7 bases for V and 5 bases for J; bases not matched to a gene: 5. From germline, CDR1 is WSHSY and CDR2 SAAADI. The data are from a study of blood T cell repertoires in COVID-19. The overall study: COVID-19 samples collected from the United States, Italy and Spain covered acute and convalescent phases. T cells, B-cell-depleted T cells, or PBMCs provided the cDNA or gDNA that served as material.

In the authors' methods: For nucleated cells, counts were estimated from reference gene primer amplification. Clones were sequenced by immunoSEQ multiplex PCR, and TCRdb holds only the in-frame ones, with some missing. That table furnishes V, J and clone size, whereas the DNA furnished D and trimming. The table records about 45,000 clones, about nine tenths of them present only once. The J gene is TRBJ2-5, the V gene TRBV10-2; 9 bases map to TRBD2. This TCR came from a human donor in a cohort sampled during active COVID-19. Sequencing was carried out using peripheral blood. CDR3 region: CASKRGVGETQYF. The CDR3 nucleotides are TGCGCCAGCAAGCGGGGGGTAGGTGAGACCCAGTACTTC.